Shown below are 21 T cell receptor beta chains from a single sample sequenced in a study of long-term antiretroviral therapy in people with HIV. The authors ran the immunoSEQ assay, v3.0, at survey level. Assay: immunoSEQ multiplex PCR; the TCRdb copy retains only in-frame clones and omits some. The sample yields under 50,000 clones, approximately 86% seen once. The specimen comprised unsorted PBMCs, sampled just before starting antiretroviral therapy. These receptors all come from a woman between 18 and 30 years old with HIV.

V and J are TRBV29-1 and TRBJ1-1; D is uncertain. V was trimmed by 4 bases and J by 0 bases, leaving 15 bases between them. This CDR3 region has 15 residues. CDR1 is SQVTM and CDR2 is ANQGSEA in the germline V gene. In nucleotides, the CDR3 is TGCAGCGTTGCTAGCGCTACGCCCATGAACACTGAAGCTTTCTTT. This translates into CSVASATPMNTEAFF.

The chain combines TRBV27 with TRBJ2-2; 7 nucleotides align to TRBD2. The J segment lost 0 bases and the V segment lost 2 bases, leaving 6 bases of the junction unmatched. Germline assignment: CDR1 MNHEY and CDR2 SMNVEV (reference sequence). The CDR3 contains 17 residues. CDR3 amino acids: CASSLAQRGPNTGELFF. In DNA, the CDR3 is TGTGCCAGCAGTTTAGCCCAGCGGGGACCGAACACCGGGGAGCTGTTTTTT.

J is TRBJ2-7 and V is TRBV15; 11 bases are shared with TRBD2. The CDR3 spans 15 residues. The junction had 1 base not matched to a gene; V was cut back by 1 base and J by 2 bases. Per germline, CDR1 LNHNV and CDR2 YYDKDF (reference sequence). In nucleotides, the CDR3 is TGTGCCACCAGCAGAGTGACTAGCGGGACCTACGAGCAGTACTTC. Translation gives CATSRVTSGTYEQYF.

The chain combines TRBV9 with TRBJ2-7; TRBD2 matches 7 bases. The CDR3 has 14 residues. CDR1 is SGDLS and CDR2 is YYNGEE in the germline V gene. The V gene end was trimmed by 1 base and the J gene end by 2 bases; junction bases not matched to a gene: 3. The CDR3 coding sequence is TGTGCCAGCAGCGTAAGAGCGGGGACCTACGAGCAGTACTTC. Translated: CASSVRAGTYEQYF.

CDR3 sequence (DNA): TGTGCCAGCCGCGGACAGGAGGACTACAATCAGCCCCAGCATTTT. Its translation is CASRGQEDYNQPQHF. This rearrangement joins TRBV27 to TRBJ1-5, with 7 bases lining up with TRBD1. The CDR3 has 15 residues. The V gene's germline CDR1 is MNHEY and CDR2 SMNVEV (reference sequence). After removal of 8 bases from V and 3 bases from J, the junction contained 10 bases not matched to a gene.

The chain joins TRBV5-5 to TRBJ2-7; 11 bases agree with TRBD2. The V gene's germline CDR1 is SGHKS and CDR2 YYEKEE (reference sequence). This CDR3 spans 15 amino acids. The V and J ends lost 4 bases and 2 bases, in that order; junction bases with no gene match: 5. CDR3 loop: CASSIGLAGTYEQYF. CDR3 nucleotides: TGTGCCAGCAGCATAGGACTAGCGGGTACCTACGAGCAGTACTTC. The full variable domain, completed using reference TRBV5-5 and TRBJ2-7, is DAGVTQSPTHLIKTRGQQVTLRCSPISGHKSVSWYQQVLGQGPQFIFQYYEKEERGRGNFPDRFSARQFPNYSSELNVNALLLGDSALYLCASSIGLAGTYEQYFGPGTRLTVT.

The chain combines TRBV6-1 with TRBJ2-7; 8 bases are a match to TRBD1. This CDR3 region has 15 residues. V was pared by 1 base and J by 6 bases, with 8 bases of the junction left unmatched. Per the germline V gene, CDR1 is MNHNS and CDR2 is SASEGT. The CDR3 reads CASSEEEDRVAEQYF. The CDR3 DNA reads TGTGCCAGCAGTGAAGAAGAGGACAGGGTTGCCGAGCAGTACTTC.

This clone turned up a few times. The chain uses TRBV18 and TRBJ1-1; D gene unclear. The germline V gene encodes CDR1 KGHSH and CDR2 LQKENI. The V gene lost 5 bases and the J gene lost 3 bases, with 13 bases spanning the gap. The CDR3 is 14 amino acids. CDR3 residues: CASSAGDSDTEAFF. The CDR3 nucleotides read TGTGCCAGCTCAGCAGGAGATTCGGACACTGAAGCTTTCTTT.

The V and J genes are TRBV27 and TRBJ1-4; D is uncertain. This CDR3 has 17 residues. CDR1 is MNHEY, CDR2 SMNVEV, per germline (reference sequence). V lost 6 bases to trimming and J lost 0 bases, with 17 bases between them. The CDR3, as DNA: TGTGCCAGCAGCTCTCCGGGCTCCGCTGCAACTAATGAAAAACTGTTTTTT. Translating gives CASSSPGSAATNEKLFF.

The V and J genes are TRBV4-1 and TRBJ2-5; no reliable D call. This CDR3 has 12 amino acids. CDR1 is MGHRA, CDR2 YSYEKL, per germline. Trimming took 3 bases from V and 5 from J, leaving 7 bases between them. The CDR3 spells CASSHERETQYF. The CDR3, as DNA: TGCGCCAGCAGCCATGAGAGGGAGACCCAGTACTTC.

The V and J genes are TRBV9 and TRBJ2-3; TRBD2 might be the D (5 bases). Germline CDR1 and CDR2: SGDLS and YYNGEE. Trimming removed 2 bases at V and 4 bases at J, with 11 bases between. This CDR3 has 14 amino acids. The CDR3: CASSVRGKADTQYF. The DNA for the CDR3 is TGTGCCAGCAGCGTCAGAGGGAAGGCAGATACGCAGTATTTT.

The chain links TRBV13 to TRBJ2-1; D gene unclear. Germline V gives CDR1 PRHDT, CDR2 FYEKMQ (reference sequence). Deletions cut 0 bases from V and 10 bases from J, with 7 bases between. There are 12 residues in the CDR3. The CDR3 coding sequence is TGTGCCAGCAGCTTAGGCAGTTCGGAGCAGTTCTTC. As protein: CASSLGSSEQFF.

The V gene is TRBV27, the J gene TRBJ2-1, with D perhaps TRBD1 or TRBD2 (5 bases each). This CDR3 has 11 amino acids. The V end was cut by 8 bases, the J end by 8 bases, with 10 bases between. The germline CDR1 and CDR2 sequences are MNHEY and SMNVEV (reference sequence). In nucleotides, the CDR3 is TGTGCCAGCCTGGGGGACGATGAGCAGTTCTTC. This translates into CASLGDDEQFF.

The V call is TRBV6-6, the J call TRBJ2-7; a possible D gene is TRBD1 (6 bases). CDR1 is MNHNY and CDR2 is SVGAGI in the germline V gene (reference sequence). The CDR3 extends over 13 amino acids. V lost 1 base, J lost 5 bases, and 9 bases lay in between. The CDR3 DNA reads TGTGCCAGCAGTTACTTTAGACAGGACGAGCAGTACTTC. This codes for CASSYFRQDEQYF.

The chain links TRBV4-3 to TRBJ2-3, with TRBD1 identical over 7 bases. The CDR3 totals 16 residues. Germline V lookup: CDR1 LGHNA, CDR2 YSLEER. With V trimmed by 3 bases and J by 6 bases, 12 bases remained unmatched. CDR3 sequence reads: CASSQIGTDNGDTQYF. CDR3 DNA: TGCGCCAGCAGCCAGATCGGGACAGATAACGGGGATACGCAGTATTTT.

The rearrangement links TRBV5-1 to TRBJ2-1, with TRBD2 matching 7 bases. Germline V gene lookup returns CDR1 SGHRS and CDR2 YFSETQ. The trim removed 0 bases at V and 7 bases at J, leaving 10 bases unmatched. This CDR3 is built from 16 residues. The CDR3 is CASSLVGEGLENEQFF. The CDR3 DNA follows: TGCGCCAGCAGCTTGGTGGGGGAGGGCCTGGAGAATGAGCAGTTCTTC. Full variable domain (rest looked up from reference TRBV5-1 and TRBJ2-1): KAGVTQTPRYLIKTRGQQVTLSCSPISGHRSVSWYQQTPGQGLQFLFEYFSETQRNKGNFPGRFSGRQFSNSRSEMNVSTLELGDSALYLCASSLVGEGLENEQFFGPGTRLTVL.

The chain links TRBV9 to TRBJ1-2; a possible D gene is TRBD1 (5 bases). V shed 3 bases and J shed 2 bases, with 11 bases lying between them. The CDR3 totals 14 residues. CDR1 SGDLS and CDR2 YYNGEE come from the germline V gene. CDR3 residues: CASSAGKGNYGYTF. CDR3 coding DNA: TGTGCCAGCAGCGCAGGGAAAGGCAACTATGGCTACACCTTC.

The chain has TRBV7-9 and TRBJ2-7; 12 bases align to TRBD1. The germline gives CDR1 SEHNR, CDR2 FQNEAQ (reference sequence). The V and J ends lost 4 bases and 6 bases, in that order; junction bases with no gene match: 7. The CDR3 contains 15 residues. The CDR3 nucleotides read TGTGCCAGCAGCTCCGCCGGGACAGGGGGCAGCGAGCAGTACTTC. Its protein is CASSSAGTGGSEQYF.

The DNA for the CDR3 is TGTGCCAGCAGGGCCCCGGACAGAGGGGAGACCCAGTACTTC. It specifies CASRAPDRGETQYF. The J gene is TRBJ2-5, the V gene TRBV25-1, with D possibly TRBD1 on 6 matching bases. In germline, CDR1 is MGHDK, CDR2 SYGVNS. The CDR3 extends over 14 amino acids. Deletions cut 6 bases from V and 5 bases from J, with 16 bases between.

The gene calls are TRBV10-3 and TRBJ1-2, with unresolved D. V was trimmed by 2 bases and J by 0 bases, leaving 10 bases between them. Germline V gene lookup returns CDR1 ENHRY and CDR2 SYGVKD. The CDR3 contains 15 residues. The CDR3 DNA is TGTGCCATCAGTGAGACAGACCAACCTAACTATGGCTACACCTTC. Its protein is CAISETDQPNYGYTF.

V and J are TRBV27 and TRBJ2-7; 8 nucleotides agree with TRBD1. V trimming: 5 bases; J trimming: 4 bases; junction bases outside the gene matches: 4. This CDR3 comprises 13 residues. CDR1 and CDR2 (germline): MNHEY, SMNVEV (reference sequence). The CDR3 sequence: CASSADRGYEQYF. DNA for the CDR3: TGTGCCAGCAGTGCCGACAGGGGATACGAGCAGTACTTC.